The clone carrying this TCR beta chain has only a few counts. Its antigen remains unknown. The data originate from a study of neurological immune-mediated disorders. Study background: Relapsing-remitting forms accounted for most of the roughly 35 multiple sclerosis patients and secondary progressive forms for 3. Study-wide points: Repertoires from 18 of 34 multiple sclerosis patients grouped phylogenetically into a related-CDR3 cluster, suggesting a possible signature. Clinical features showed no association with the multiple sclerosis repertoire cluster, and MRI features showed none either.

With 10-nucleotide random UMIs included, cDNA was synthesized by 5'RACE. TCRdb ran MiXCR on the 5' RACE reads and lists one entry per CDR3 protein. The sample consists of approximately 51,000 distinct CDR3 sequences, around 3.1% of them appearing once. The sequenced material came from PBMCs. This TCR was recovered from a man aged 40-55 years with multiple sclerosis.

CDR3 in DNA: TGCAGTGCTAGACCACGGCTTTACGAGCAGTACTTC. Translation gives CSARPRLYEQYF. The rearrangement uses TRBV20-1 and TRBJ2-7; D remains ambiguous. The V gene's germline CDR1 is DFQATT and CDR2 SNEGSKA (reference sequence). With 2 bases removed from V and 4 bases from J, the gap between germline ends came to 9 bases. The CDR3 contains 12 residues.